A selection of T cell receptor beta chains follows, all from one sample in a study of blood T cell repertoires in COVID-19. Here immunoSEQ multiplex PCR was the method, and the copy in TCRdb shows in-frame clones only, minus some. The sample contains under 350,000 clones, over 65% of which appear only once. The sample was peripheral blood. The source is a man in his sixties who had recovered from COVID-19. Both conserved end residues are part of each CDR3. D genes are given only for firm matches. Rows give clone size only sometimes, using once, few, many, or a class for an expanded clone.

abundance	v_gene	j_gene	d_gene	len	CDR3aa	CDR3nt
NA	TRBV5-1	TRBJ2-5	NA	14	CASSPTGQTETQYF	TGCGCCAGCAGCCCAACCGGACAAACCGAGACCCAGTACTTC
NA	TRBV6-2/TRBV6-3	TRBJ1-5	NA	14	CASSPPGGNQPQHF	TGTGCCAGCAGCCCACCGGGGGGCAATCAGCCCCAGCATTTT
NA	TRBV7-3	TRBJ1-2	TRBD1	14	CASSLTRDRDGYTF	TGTGCCAGCAGCTTAACGCGGGACAGGGATGGCTACACCTTC
NA	TRBV6-5	TRBJ1-4	NA	13	CASSRQVDEKLFF	TGTGCCAGCAGTAGACAGGTCGATGAAAAACTGTTTTTT
NA	TRBV5-1	TRBJ2-5	TRBD2	13	CASTTAGLETQYF	TGCGCCAGCACCACAGCGGGGTTGGAGACCCAGTACTTC
NA	TRBV29-1	TRBJ1-3	NA	14	CSVLDSGSGNTIYF	TGCAGCGTTTTGGACAGCGGCTCTGGAAACACCATATATTTT
NA	TRBV19	TRBJ2-7	TRBD1	15	CASSPGTGVYYEQYF	TGTGCCAGTAGTCCTGGGACAGGGGTATACTACGAGCAGTACTTC
NA	TRBV19	TRBJ2-5	NA	12	CASSSGLETQYF	TGTGCCAGTAGTTCAGGGTTGGAGACCCAGTACTTC
NA	TRBV6-5	TRBJ1-6	NA	15	CASIGPVTGNSPLHF	TGTGCCAGCATAGGTCCCGTCACGGGTAATTCACCCCTCCACTTT
NA	TRBV3-1/TRBV3-2	TRBJ1-2	TRBD1	15	CASSRSDRANYGYTF	TGTGCCAGCAGCCGATCGGACAGGGCCAACTATGGCTACACCTTC
once	TRBV19	TRBJ2-7	NA	13	CASSSTGLYEQYF	TGTGCCAGTAGTAGCACAGGCCTCTACGAGCAGTACTTC
NA	TRBV7-9	TRBJ2-2	NA	17	CASSLPPTGPNTGELFF	TGTGCCAGCAGCTTGCCACCGACAGGACCGAACACCGGGGAGCTGTTTTTT
NA	TRBV27	TRBJ2-1	NA	16	CASSFWRGSSYNEQFF	TGTGCCAGCAGTTTCTGGCGGGGAAGCTCCTACAATGAGCAGTTCTTC
NA	TRBV19	TRBJ1-1	TRBD1	13	CASSDLQGTEAFF	TGTGCCAGTAGCGACCTACAGGGGACTGAAGCTTTCTTT
NA	TRBV10-1	TRBJ2-7	NA	13	CASSGPGTYEQYF	TGCGCCAGCAGTGGACCCGGGACCTACGAGCAGTACTTC
NA	TRBV2	TRBJ2-7	NA	15	CASSEAHRSPYEQYF	TGTGCCAGCAGTGAAGCGCATCGGTCCCCCTACGAGCAGTACTTC
NA	TRBV4-2	TRBJ1-6	NA	14	CASSHGTRNSPLHF	TGTGCCAGCAGCCATGGGACAAGGAATTCACCCCTCCACTTT
few	TRBV3-1/TRBV3-2	TRBJ2-7	TRBD2	17	CASSQDRPSGTPYEQYF	TGTGCCAGCAGCCAAGATAGGCCTAGCGGGACCCCCTACGAGCAGTACTTC
NA	TRBV3-1/TRBV3-2	TRBJ1-6	NA	15	CASSRGTPGNSPLHF	TGTGCCAGCAGCCGCGGGACCCCGGGTAATTCACCCCTCCACTTT
NA	TRBV24-1	TRBJ1-5	NA	14	CATSDPSSNQPQHF	TGTGCCACCAGTGATCCCAGTAGCAATCAGCCCCAGCATTTT
NA	TRBV11-2	TRBJ1-2	NA	15	CASSLAPGGPYGYTF	TGTGCCAGCAGCTTAGCCCCTGGCGGGCCTTATGGCTACACCTTC
NA	TRBV5-1	TRBJ1-1	NA	14	CASLGQPGDTEAFF	TGCGCCAGCCTCGGACAGCCCGGGGACACTGAAGCTTTCTTT
NA	TRBV18	TRBJ2-1	NA	14	CASSPLAGANEQFF	TGTGCCAGCTCACCTCTGGCGGGGGCAAATGAGCAGTTCTTC
NA	TRBV15	TRBJ2-3	TRBD1	17	CATSRGFGQGMGDTQYF	TGTGCCACCAGCAGAGGATTCGGACAGGGGATGGGAGATACGCAGTATTTT
once	TRBV5-1	TRBJ2-3	TRBD2	19	CASSGQGSSGDASTDTQYF	TGCGCCAGCAGCGGCCAGGGATCTAGCGGGGATGCTAGCACAGATACGCAGTATTTT
NA	TRBV5-1	TRBJ2-7	NA	14	CASSLRQGRPEQYF	TGCGCCAGCAGCTTAAGGCAGGGGAGACCCGAGCAGTACTTC
NA	TRBV5-1	TRBJ1-1	TRBD1	16	CASSQTGTGGSTEAFF	TGCGCCAGCAGCCAGACGGGGACAGGGGGAAGCACTGAAGCTTTCTTT
once	TRBV7-6	TRBJ2-2	NA	13	CASSLSSAGELFF	TGTGCCAGCAGCTTAAGTTCGGCCGGGGAGCTGTTTTTT
NA	TRBV7-3	TRBJ2-2	TRBD2	14	CASKPSGNTGELFF	TGTGCCAGCAAACCTAGCGGGAACACCGGGGAGCTGTTTTTT
NA	TRBV6-5	TRBJ1-1	NA	14	CASSPSRGLLEAFF	TGTGCCAGCAGTCCCAGCAGAGGACTCTTAGAAGCTTTCTTT
NA	TRBV2	TRBJ2-7	TRBD1	15	CASSRDRGPSYEQYF	TGTGCCAGCAGTCGAGACAGGGGGCCTTCCTACGAGCAGTACTTC
NA	TRBV27	TRBJ1-1	NA	13	CASSLGPNTEAFF	TGTGCCAGCAGTTTAGGGCCAAACACTGAAGCTTTCTTT
NA	TRBV5-1	TRBJ2-5	TRBD1	14	CASSTGQLQETQYF	TGCGCCAGCAGCACGGGACAGCTACAAGAGACCCAGTACTTC
NA	TRBV24-1	TRBJ2-7	NA	14	CATSDPRSSTGQYF	TGTGCCACCAGTGATCCCCGGTCTTCGACTGGGCAGTACTTC
NA	TRBV19	TRBJ2-1	NA	15	CASAFGPPSYNEQFF	TGTGCCAGTGCCTTTGGGCCTCCATCCTACAATGAGCAGTTCTTC
few	TRBV30	TRBJ2-5	NA	11	CAWSGEETQYF	TGTGCCTGGAGTGGGGAGGAGACCCAGTACTTC
NA	TRBV11-3	TRBJ1-5	NA	15	CASSLGRGGNQPQHF	TGTGCCAGCAGCTTGGGCAGGGGAGGCAATCAGCCCCAGCATTTT
NA	TRBV6-5	TRBJ2-5	NA	15	CASSYSGGQKETQYF	TGTGCCAGCAGTTACTCGGGGGGTCAGAAGGAGACCCAGTACTTC
NA	TRBV6-1	TRBJ1-2	TRBD1	13	CASSELTGGGYTF	TGTGCCAGCAGTGAATTGACAGGGGGCGGCTACACCTTC
once	TRBV5-1	TRBJ2-7	TRBD1	13	CASSQGQVLEQYF	TGCGCCAGCAGCCAAGGACAGGTTCTAGAGCAGTACTTC
NA	TRBV24-1	TRBJ1-6	TRBD1	16	CATSDLGQGASSPLHF	TGTGCCACCAGTGACCTAGGACAGGGGGCGAGTTCACCCCTCCACTTT
once	TRBV6-5	TRBJ2-7	NA	11	CASSIRYEQYF	TGTGCCAGCTCCATTAGATACGAGCAGTACTTC
NA	TRBV4-2	TRBJ1-1	NA	13	CASNQRGNTEAFF	TGTGCCAGCAACCAGAGAGGGAACACTGAAGCTTTCTTT
NA	TRBV7-2	TRBJ1-1	NA	15	CASSLSNTGRGEAFF	TGTGCCAGCAGCTTATCCAACACAGGGAGGGGTGAAGCTTTCTTT
NA	TRBV21-1	TRBJ1-6	NA	15	CASARESSYNSPLHF	TGTGCCAGTGCGAGGGAGAGCTCCTATAATTCACCCCTCCACTTT
NA	TRBV6-5	TRBJ2-7	TRBD1	14	CASIPRDRGYEQYF	TGTGCCAGCATCCCCCGGGACAGGGGGTACGAGCAGTACTTC
NA	TRBV9	TRBJ2-1	TRBD2	18	CASSPSTSGGARYNEQFF	TGTGCCAGCAGCCCCTCGACTAGCGGGGGGGCGCGGTACAATGAGCAGTTCTTC
NA	TRBV5-1	TRBJ2-5	NA	15	CASSAGQGYQETQYF	TGCGCCAGCAGCGCGGGGCAAGGATACCAAGAGACCCAGTACTTC
NA	TRBV27	TRBJ1-5	NA	13	CASSLLAYQPQHF	TGTGCCAGCAGTTTATTGGCATATCAGCCCCAGCATTTT
NA	TRBV3-1/TRBV3-2	TRBJ1-5	NA	13	CASSQNRDSPQHF	TGTGCCAGCAGCCAGAACAGGGATTCGCCCCAGCATTTT
NA	TRBV5-1	TRBJ2-2	NA	16	CASSLAGFMSPGELFF	TGCGCCAGCAGCTTGGCAGGGTTCATGTCCCCCGGGGAGCTGTTTTTT
NA	TRBV11-3	TRBJ2-1	TRBD2	16	CASSFLGASGGQEQFF	TGTGCCAGCAGCTTTCTAGGCGCTAGCGGGGGGCAGGAGCAGTTCTTC
NA	TRBV18	TRBJ2-3	TRBD2	16	CASSPPYGGGTDTQYF	TGTGCCAGCTCACCACCGTACGGGGGGGGCACAGATACGCAGTATTTT
NA	TRBV10-1	TRBJ2-1	NA	12	CASSDPRDEQFF	TGCGCCAGCAGTGACCCGCGCGATGAGCAGTTCTTC
NA	TRBV5-1	TRBJ2-1	TRBD2	17	CASSGKLAGGSYNEQFF	TGCGCCAGCAGCGGTAAACTAGCGGGAGGGTCCTACAATGAGCAGTTCTTC